This TCR beta chain was obtained from a study of cytotoxic CD8 clonotypes in ibrutinib-treated CLL. Study overall: Sequencing produced an average of approximately 230,000 productive templates and 94,082 productive rearrangements per sample.

Approximately 1.8 micrograms of genomic DNA came from cryopreserved PBMCs for TCR beta libraries. The table lists this clone with a count of one. The antigen remains undetermined. The data were produced by immunoSEQ multiplex PCR, yet TCRdb's version contains in-frame clones alone and is incomplete. This sample yields 60,000 to 65,000 clones, of which less than 60% are seen a single time; under 15% belongs to the top ten. CDR3 size: 15 residues. V dropped 7 bases and J dropped 0 bases, with 15 bases sitting between them. The germline CDR1 and CDR2 sequences are LNHDA and SQIVND (reference sequence). Overall study results and limits: With treatment, public clonotypes, which were uncommon, either contracted or remained stable.

The sample consisted of PBMCs, taken after 12 months of ibrutinib treatment. The source of this sequence is a human donor with chronic lymphocytic leukemia. V and J are TRBV19 and TRBJ1-2; D may be TRBD1 (5 bases). The CDR3 spells CASNFGTRANYGYTF. The CDR3 region has the DNA TGTGCCAGTAATTTTGGGACGCGCGCTAACTATGGCTACACCTTC.